These 10 T cell receptor beta chains share one sample of origin, sequenced in a study of human T cells and chemical hapten exposure. Sample time point: pre-sensitization, week 0. Specified treatment: therapeutic diphenylcyclopropenone sensitization with weekly scalp DPC. TCRdb itself ran the RACE reads through MiXCR, one entry per CDR3 protein. The sample has about 98,000 distinct CDR3 sequences, 10% to 14% seen once. The source material was whole blood, sampled in connection with sensitization to the hapten diphenylcyclopropenone (DPC). The receptors were gathered from an older woman with alopecia areata. Some clones in this sample may be carry-over from other donors' samples.

The chain employs TRBV2 and TRBJ2-5; D remains ambiguous. There are 12 residues in the CDR3. The V and J ends lost 6 bases and 3 bases respectively, with 8 bases between them. Germline V gene sequence: CDR1 SNHLY, CDR2 FYNNEI. The CDR3 here is CASSPLEETQYF. The CDR3, as DNA: TGTGCCAGCAGCCCATTAGAAGAGACCCAGTACTTC.

The chain joins TRBV10-3 to TRBJ2-3; maybe TRBD2 (5 bases). Germline V CDR1 and CDR2: ENHRY, SYGVKD. The CDR3 has 16 amino acids. V lost 1 base, J lost 6 bases, and 17 bases lay in between. The CDR3 nucleotides read TGTGCCATCAGTGAGTATATGGCGGCGCCGGGGGATACGCAGTATTTT. Amino acids: CAISEYMAAPGDTQYF.

This clonotype showed up just a few times. The V call is TRBV27, the J call TRBJ2-3, with 9 positions matching TRBD1. Germline CDR1 MNHEY, CDR2 SMNVEV (reference sequence). V trimming: 0 bases; J trimming: 6 bases; junction bases outside the gene matches: 4. This CDR3 has 15 amino acids. CDR3 sequence (DNA): TGTGCCAGCAGTTTATCACAGGGGGCGGTGGATACGCAGTATTTT. Translating gives CASSLSQGAVDTQYF.

The table lists this clonotype with a few counts. The chain joins TRBV2 to TRBJ2-5, with D possibly TRBD2 on 5 matching bases. The V end lost 0 bases, the J end lost 2 bases, and 13 bases lay between the germline ends. CDR1 and CDR2 from the germline V gene are SNHLY and FYNNEI. This CDR3 region has 16 residues. This chain's CDR3 is CASSEAPGWTQETQYF. The CDR3, as DNA: TGTGCCAGCAGTGAAGCGCCGGGCTGGACTCAAGAGACCCAGTACTTC.

The chain joins TRBV3-1 to TRBJ1-1; weak D call: TRBD1 (6 bases). Between the trimmed V and J ends, which lost 1 base and 2 bases, there was a span of 11 bases. This CDR3 has 15 amino acids. CDR1 and CDR2 (germline): LGHDT, YNNKEL (reference sequence). CDR3 bases: TGTGCCAGCAGCCAAGCACACAGGGTTAACACTGAAGCTTTCTTT. Amino acid sequence: CASSQAHRVNTEAFF.

This clonotype was recorded a few times. The rearrangement uses TRBV11-2 and TRBJ1-1, with TRBD1 matching over 9 bases. Germline V gene sequence: CDR1 SGHAT, CDR2 FQNNGV. This CDR3 contains 19 residues. With V trimmed by 4 bases and J by 0 bases, 15 bases remained unmatched. CDR3 in DNA: TGTGCCAGCAGCTCTCCGGGACAGGGCCCCGGTAGGATGAACACTGAAGCTTTCTTT. The encoded protein is CASSSPGQGPGRMNTEAFF.

The chain uses TRBV4-1 and TRBJ2-1; TRBD2 aligns across 10 bases. Germline CDR1 MGHRA, CDR2 YSYEKL. This CDR3 is 17 amino acids long. With 4 bases clipped from V and 9 bases from J, the junction kept 15 bases outside the gene matches. CDR3 amino acids: CASSPSALAGGLGEQFF. CDR3 coding DNA: TGCGCCAGCAGCCCATCCGCGTTAGCGGGGGGTCTAGGTGAGCAGTTCTTC.

The chain joins TRBV28 to TRBJ2-3; 9 nucleotides match TRBD1. The germline V gene has CDR1 MDHEN and CDR2 SYDVKM. V lost 6 bases and J lost 6; bases outside the gene matches: 4. This CDR3 contains 13 residues. The CDR3 DNA reads as TGTGCCAGCAGCCGACAGGGGGTGGATACGCAGTATTTT. Its translation is CASSRQGVDTQYF.

The chain links TRBV4-1 to TRBJ1-1; 9 bases fit TRBD1. The germline gives CDR1 MGHRA, CDR2 YSYEKL. The CDR3 has 15 residues. Trimming at V came to 0 bases and at J to 5 bases, leaving 4 bases not matched to a gene. The CDR3 region is CASSQEGQGLTEAFF. The CDR3 region has the DNA TGCGCCAGCAGCCAAGAAGGACAGGGGCTGACTGAAGCTTTCTTT.

This clonotype has a handful of counts. CDR3 amino acids: CASRGGRSTDTQYF. The DNA for the CDR3 is TGTGCCAGCAGGGGTGGGCGGAGCACAGATACGCAGTATTTT. The rearrangement links TRBV7-3 to TRBJ2-3; no reliable D call. CDR3 length: 14 amino acids. Germline V lookup: CDR1 SGHTA, CDR2 FQGTGA. The ends were cut back, 6 bases at V and 0 bases at J, with 10 bases in the middle.